This TCR beta chain is drawn from a study of CD8 T cells in Susac syndrome. CDR1 and CDR2 (germline): SGHVS, FQNEAQ. Trimming left V 6 bases short and J 3 bases short, with 8 bases between. The CDR3 runs 13 residues. The authors reverse transcribed roughly 0.5 to 1 ug RNA with random hexamers. The immunoSEQ assay covered 54 Vbeta and 13 Jbeta segments for CDR3. MiXCR, run by TCRdb on the immunoSEQ multiplex PCR reads, gives a single entry per CDR3 protein. The sample contains 77,000 or so distinct CDR3 sequences, around 96% of which appear only once. CD8+ and CD4+ T cells from blood underwent TCR beta sequencing, which was carried out in a high-throughput format.

The gene calls are TRBV7-8 and TRBJ1-4, with no clear D. Material: CD8+ T cells from PBMCs. The receptor comes from a human donor with multiple sclerosis. The CDR3 DNA reads TGTGCCAGCAGATCCGGGGCTAATGAAAAACTGTTTTTT. It specifies CASRSGANEKLFF. The full variable domain, in which reference TRBV7-8 and TRBJ1-4 provide the parts outside the CDR3, is GAGVSQSPRYKVAKRGQDVALRCDPISGHVSLFWYQQALGQGPEFLTYFQNEAQLDKSGLPSDRFFAERPEGSVSTLKIQRTQQEDSAVYLCASRSGANEKLFFGSGTQLSVL.